A single T cell receptor (beta chain) is shown here with its context. Its antigen is as yet unknown. Separate sequencing covered autoproliferating (CFSE-dim) and non-proliferating (CFSE-high) T cells from stimulus-free culture. Roughly 4.8x10^7 CFSE-labeled PBMCs were cultured around 7 days unstimulated, then replicate wells were pooled. Without exogenous stimuli, roughly 0.49 uM CFSE-labeled PBMCs were cultured serum-free. This sample is drawn from a study of memory B cells and T cells in multiple sclerosis. Using immunoSEQ multiplex PCR, the repertoire was profiled, and TCRdb retains in-frame clones only, with some absent. The sample yields some 49,000 clones, about four fifths seen once. CDR1 is MNHEY and CDR2 is SMNVEV in the germline V gene (reference sequence). The V end was cut by 1 base, the J end by 2 bases, with 8 bases between. The CDR3 loop spans 14 amino acids. Study-level results: Normalization was needed because clone-set size differences affected shared clonotype counts.

The material sequenced was PBMCs from blood kept in culture. The V gene is TRBV27, the J gene TRBJ2-5; no clear D. The clonotype originates from a human donor with multiple sclerosis. CDR3 amino acids: CASSLFPGQETQYF. CDR3 sequence (DNA): TGTGCCAGCAGTTTATTCCCTGGACAAGAGACCCAGTACTTC.